This T cell receptor beta chain was captured in a study of OX40 agonist ivuxolimab in advanced cancers. About the study: In three patients, partial responses were observed, one with hepatocellular carcinoma and two with cutaneous melanoma.

Sequenced by immunoSEQ multiplex PCR; TCRdb stores in-frame clones only, minus some. Altogether 19,000 or so clones are present, less than 90% being singletons, with the ten largest covering 15% to 20%. CDR3 length: 12 residues. Germline CDR1 reads SNHLY; CDR2 reads FYNNEI. V was shortened by 5 bases and J by 2 bases, with 7 bases between the two germline ends. Autoimmune disease history or systemic immunosuppression was exclusionary. This clone was picked up one time. This TCR was sampled from an adult with an advanced solid tumor such as melanoma, head and neck, liver or kidney cancer. This material consisted of CD4+ or CD8+ T cells sorted from blood, taken in a trial of the OX40 agonist ivuxolimab. The chain has TRBV2 and TRBJ2-7, with unresolved D. The CDR3 DNA sequence: TGTGCCAGCAGTCCCATGGCCTACGAGCAGTACTTC. Encoded protein: CASSPMAYEQYF.